This T cell receptor (beta chain) was captured by sequencing in a study of T cells in Graves' hyperthyroidism and ophthalmopathy. TCR beta CDR3 regions were amplified from RNA transcripts. During a first-round RT-PCR of the TCR CDR3, the HTBI primer set was used. From the multiplex PCR reads, TCRdb called clonotypes with MiXCR, one entry per CDR3 protein. The sample includes more than 500,000 distinct CDR3 sequences, about 16% of them seen just once. Overall study findings and caveats: Most thyroid clonotypes with frequency above 0.001 were detected in blood.

Patients with ophthalmopathy all had a Clinical Activity Score of at least 3, a NOSPECS grade of at least 4 and duration under 3 months. Clinical symptoms, serum thyroxine and TRAb, thyroid ultrasound and orbital computed tomography were used for the diagnoses. The PBMCs were taken from roughly 9.3 ml of fresh peripheral blood. This clonotype was detected many times. What it binds is not known. With 5 bases removed from V and 6 bases from J, the gap between germline ends came to 8 bases. The CDR3 totals 11 residues. Germline CDR1 is MNHEY and CDR2 is SVGEGT. The chain employs TRBV6-2 or TRBV6-3 and TRBJ2-7; D unclear. The sequence came from a woman in her 30s with Graves' ophthalmopathy. Material: blood. The DNA of the CDR3 is TGTGCCAGCAGTCGCAGCAGCGAGCAGTACTTC. Residues: CASSRSSEQYF.